This T cell receptor (beta chain) emerged from a study of spatial heterogeneity in lung cancer. Study in general: Strong correlation was found between tumor-region TCR transcript counts and a T cell module score from matched bulk RNA-seq.

The time point was: sample taken at primary tumor resection. Unsorted samples of tumor, nontumor lung or frozen PBMC had their whole RNA sequenced. This CDR3 region has 15 residues. Germline V gene data show CDR1 as MNHEY and CDR2 as SVGAGI. V was shortened by 6 bases and J by 1 base, with 14 bases between the two germline ends. From the 5' RACE reads, TCRdb called clonotypes with MiXCR, one entry per CDR3 protein. Of around 19,000 distinct CDR3 sequences in the sample, roughly 6% are singletons; the top ten hold about 4%. Overall study findings and caveats: Expanded intratumoral alpha and beta TCR counts tracked tumor mutation counts.

The sample holds many counts of this clonotype. No antigen is known for it. This TCR was sampled from a female donor with early-stage non-small cell lung cancer. Sequencing used lung tumor tissue, obtained at surgery. The V and J genes are TRBV6-5 and TRBJ2-3; D possibly matches TRBD1 or TRBD2 (6 bases each). DNA for the CDR3: TGTGCCAGCAGCTACGGGGGCTGGGGCACAGATACGCAGTATTTT. Its translation: CASSYGGWGTDTQYF.